A selection of T cell receptor beta chains follows, all from one sample in a study of T cell responses to AZD1222 COVID-19 vaccine. The table came from immunoSEQ multiplex PCR; TCRdb's copy has only in-frame clones and leaves some out. The data show 150,000 to 200,000 clones, with about nine tenths seen just once and about 2.6% held by the top ten. The sequences come from peripheral blood, collected on day 0 of AZD1222 vaccination. These receptors all come from an adult in good health. Each CDR3 is given with its conserved first and last residue. Fields, in order: J gene, clone size, V gene, D gene, CDR3 protein, CDR3 DNA. D genes are given only for firm matches. A row's size may be missing; if present it is once, few, many or a size class.

TRBJ2-7	NA	TRBV7-2	NA	CASSKIRSSYEQYF	TGTGCCAGCAGCAAAATCAGGAGCTCCTACGAGCAGTACTTC
TRBJ1-5	NA	TRBV19	TRBD1	CASTHIDRGWNQPQHF	TGTGCCAGTACCCACATCGACAGGGGTTGGAATCAGCCCCAGCATTTT
TRBJ1-5	NA	TRBV28	TRBD1	CASPPDRGLSNQPQHF	TGTGCCAGCCCCCCTGACAGGGGCCTTAGCAATCAGCCCCAGCATTTT
TRBJ2-5	NA	TRBV4-2	TRBD2	CASSQVRGGEPETQYF	TGTGCCAGCAGCCAAGTCCGGGGGGGGGAGCCGGAGACCCAGTACTTC
TRBJ2-3	NA	TRBV4-2	TRBD2	CASSQAGGLTDTQYF	TGTGCCAGCAGCCAAGCGGGGGGGCTCACAGATACGCAGTATTTT
TRBJ1-1	NA	TRBV6-2/TRBV6-3	NA	CASSYGAAGSTEAFF	TGTGCCAGCAGTTACGGAGCAGCGGGTTCCACTGAAGCTTTCTTT
TRBJ1-2	NA	TRBV4-2	TRBD1	CASRQGASNYGYTF	TGTGCCAGCAGACAGGGGGCGTCAAACTATGGCTACACCTTC
TRBJ1-2	NA	TRBV9	NA	CASSDTGTNYGYTF	TGTGCCAGCAGTGACACAGGGACGAACTATGGCTACACCTTC
TRBJ2-7	NA	TRBV10-3	NA	CAISEGSQDEQYF	TGTGCCATCAGTGAGGGGTCGCAAGACGAGCAGTACTTC
TRBJ1-2	NA	TRBV5-1	TRBD1	CASSLAKGTGYGYTF	TGCGCCAGCAGCTTGGCCAAAGGGACAGGGTATGGCTACACCTTC
TRBJ1-1	NA	TRBV2	TRBD1	CASSPGQGLNTEAFF	TGTGCCAGCAGTCCGGGACAGGGATTAAACACTGAAGCTTTCTTT
TRBJ2-2	NA	TRBV5-1	NA	CASSHRVQGSGTGELFF	TGCGCCAGCAGCCACCGGGTACAGGGGAGCGGGACCGGGGAGCTGTTTTTT
TRBJ2-1	NA	TRBV19	TRBD2	CASSWLAGGSSYNEQFF	TGTGCCAGTAGTTGGCTAGCGGGGGGGTCATCCTACAATGAGCAGTTCTTC
TRBJ1-1	NA	TRBV4-1	TRBD1	CASMNSGGFTEAFF	TGCGCCAGCATGAACTCAGGGGGATTCACTGAAGCTTTCTTT
TRBJ2-5	NA	TRBV7-9	NA	CASSGQLLETQYF	TGTGCCAGCAGCGGACAGCTGCTGGAGACCCAGTACTTC
TRBJ2-1	NA	TRBV12-3/TRBV12-4	NA	CASSYRNEQFF	TGTGCCAGCAGTTACAGGAATGAGCAGTTCTTC
TRBJ2-2	NA	TRBV7-8	TRBD1	CASRSGTANTGELFF	TGTGCCAGCAGATCCGGGACAGCGAACACCGGGGAGCTGTTTTTT
TRBJ2-3	NA	TRBV7-2	NA	CASSLGVSRTDTQYF	TGTGCCAGCAGCTTAGGTGTCAGTCGCACAGATACGCAGTATTTT
TRBJ1-1	once	TRBV20-1	NA	CSASRSAGFTDPFF	TGCAGTGCTAGTAGGAGTGCGGGGTTCACGGACCCTTTCTTT
TRBJ1-2	once	TRBV5-1	NA	CASSLSPDNSRLVDGYTF	TGCGCCAGCAGCTTGAGTCCGGACAATTCTCGATTAGTGGATGGCTACACCTTC
TRBJ2-5	NA	TRBV19	TRBD2	CASSTRGSGGLGTQYF	TGTGCCAGTAGTACGCGGGGTAGCGGGGGACTCGGGACCCAGTACTTC
TRBJ1-5	few	TRBV6-4	NA	CASSASAGGNQPQHF	TGTGCCAGCAGTGCATCCGCGGGGGGCAATCAGCCCCAGCATTTT
TRBJ2-5	NA	TRBV5-6	TRBD2	CASSLAGGGGAETQYF	TGTGCCAGCAGCTTGGCCGGAGGCGGGGGGGCTGAGACCCAGTACTTC
TRBJ1-2	NA	TRBV30	NA	CAWSVSPGYTF	TGTGCCTGGAGTGTAAGCCCGGGCTACACCTTC
TRBJ2-2	NA	TRBV11-2	NA	CASSWGQSSGELFF	TGTGCCAGCAGCTGGGGGCAGTCTTCCGGGGAGCTGTTTTTT
TRBJ1-1	NA	TRBV2	NA	CASRSPLGEAFF	TGTGCCAGCAGGAGCCCCCTTGGGGAAGCTTTCTTT
TRBJ2-3	NA	TRBV10-3	NA	CAISEGTFGDTQYF	TGTGCCATCAGTGAGGGGACTTTTGGAGATACGCAGTATTTT
TRBJ1-5	NA	TRBV3-1/TRBV3-2	TRBD1	CASSQAQNRGGNQPQHF	TGTGCCAGCAGCCAAGCCCAAAACAGGGGGGGGAATCAGCCCCAGCATTTT
TRBJ2-3	NA	TRBV7-2	TRBD2	CASSVMGLAGGRRSDTQYF	TGTGCCAGCAGCGTGATGGGGCTAGCGGGGGGGCGTCGTTCAGATACGCAGTATTTT
TRBJ1-1	NA	TRBV7-8	NA	CASSPTGGAVGNTEAFF	TGTGCCAGCAGCCCCACCGGGGGGGCCGTGGGGAACACTGAAGCTTTCTTT
TRBJ1-2	NA	TRBV19	NA	CASSIGGHSNYGYTF	TGTGCCAGTAGTATAGGGGGGCACTCTAACTATGGCTACACCTTC
TRBJ1-2	NA	TRBV3-1/TRBV3-2	NA	CASSQGVLANYGYTF	TGTGCCAGCAGCCAAGGAGTCCTAGCTAACTATGGCTACACCTTC
TRBJ2-5	NA	TRBV7-2	TRBD2	CASSQGVGLGQETQYF	TGTGCCAGCAGCCAAGGGGTAGGACTAGGTCAAGAGACCCAGTACTTC
TRBJ1-2	few	TRBV6-1	NA	CASSDGASLYGYTF	TGTGCCAGCAGTGATGGCGCCAGTCTCTATGGCTACACCTTC
TRBJ2-2	NA	TRBV3-1/TRBV3-2	NA	CASSQGYRLVNGELFF	TGTGCCAGCAGCCAAGGATATAGGCTGGTCAACGGGGAGCTGTTTTTT
TRBJ1-1	NA	TRBV27	NA	CASGRGQITEAFF	TGTGCCAGCGGGAGAGGACAGATCACTGAAGCTTTCTTT
TRBJ1-6	NA	TRBV10-1	NA	CAVGRGLVYLHF	TGCGCCGTGGGTAGGGGCCTCGTTTATCTCCACTTT
TRBJ2-6	NA	TRBV2	NA	CASVPGTLTLGANVLTF	TGTGCCAGCGTCCCCGGGACACTTACTCTGGGGGCCAACGTCCTGACTTTC
TRBJ2-7	NA	TRBV3-1/TRBV3-2	NA	CASSPGTPLYEQYF	TGTGCCAGCAGCCCCGGGACTCCCCTCTACGAGCAGTACTTC
TRBJ2-3	NA	TRBV18	NA	CASSPPKHFYRTDTQYF	TGTGCCAGCTCACCACCGAAGCACTTCTACCGCACAGATACGCAGTATTTT
TRBJ2-2	NA	TRBV27	TRBD2	CASSPTRLAGGRSTGELFF	TGTGCCAGCAGTCCAACTCGACTAGCGGGGGGCCGGAGTACCGGGGAGCTGTTTTTT
TRBJ2-7	NA	TRBV30	NA	CAWSVRSWDTSYEQYF	TGTGCCTGGAGTGTACGGTCATGGGACACCTCCTACGAGCAGTACTTC
TRBJ2-1	few	TRBV11-3	TRBD2	CASSRGGLGEQFF	TGTGCCAGCAGCCGCGGGGGGCTTGGAGAGCAGTTCTTC
TRBJ1-2	NA	TRBV9	NA	CASSASPSGTYNYGYTF	TGTGCCAGCAGCGCCAGCCCCAGCGGGACATATAACTATGGCTACACCTTC
TRBJ2-7	NA	TRBV6-2/TRBV6-3	NA	CASSPTMSSYEQYF	TGTGCCAGCAGCCCGACAATGAGCTCCTACGAGCAGTACTTC
TRBJ2-1	few	TRBV7-3	TRBD1	CASSRVGTGSNEQFF	TGTGCCAGCAGCCGAGTGGGGACAGGGTCCAATGAGCAGTTCTTC
TRBJ2-6	NA	TRBV18	NA	CASSPLQSGANVLTF	TGTGCCAGCTCACCACTCCAATCTGGGGCCAACGTCCTGACTTTC
TRBJ1-1	NA	TRBV6-5	NA	CASGEEMRGTEAFF	TGTGCCAGCGGAGAGGAGATGAGGGGTACTGAAGCTTTCTTT
TRBJ2-7	NA	TRBV5-6	NA	CASSLAGRQGNYEQYF	TGTGCCAGCAGCTTGGCCGGGAGACAGGGAAACTACGAGCAGTACTTC
TRBJ1-1	NA	TRBV5-4	NA	CASSRSGTEAFF	TGTGCCAGCAGCCGCAGTGGTACTGAAGCTTTCTTT
TRBJ2-2	once	TRBV5-1	TRBD1	CASSLDRGNTGELFF	TGCGCCAGCAGCCTGGACAGGGGGAACACCGGGGAGCTGTTTTTT
TRBJ1-5	NA	TRBV7-2	TRBD1	CASSLEQGDQPQHF	TGTGCCAGCAGCTTAGAACAGGGGGATCAGCCCCAGCATTTT